Following are 9 T cell receptor beta chains from one sample sequenced in a study of blood T cells in healthy people across ages. With a J-beta primer mix and a sample-barcoded 5' primer, a second PCR ran roughly 6 to 11 cycles. One entry per CDR3 protein, called by TCRdb with MiXCR from the 5' RACE reads. The table lists about a million distinct CDR3 sequences, roughly half of them singletons. Sequencing was done on a sample of blood. All receptors come from a woman aged 55-75 years in good health.

This sequence joins TRBV25-1 and TRBJ2-4, with D possibly TRBD2 on 6 matching bases. CDR1 MGHDK and CDR2 SYGVNS come from the germline V gene. Trimming cost V 1 base and J 6 bases, with 16 bases left between them. CDR3 length: 16 residues. The CDR3 DNA reads TGTGCCAGCAGTGAATCTGGGGCGGGGCTCGGAAACATTCAGTACTTC. Translation gives CASSESGAGLGNIQYF.

This clonotype was counted a few times. The chain joins TRBV15 to TRBJ2-5, with TRBD2 identical over 9 bases. CDR3 size: 14 residues. CDR1 and CDR2 from the germline V gene are LNHNV and YYDKDF (reference sequence). With V trimmed by 6 bases and J by 5 bases, 7 bases remained unmatched. Here the CDR3 DNA reads TGTGCCACCAGAAAGGGACTAGCTGGGGAGACCCAGTACTTC. Its protein product is CATRKGLAGETQYF. The whole variable domain, remainder taken from reference TRBV15 and TRBJ2-5, is DAMVIQNPRYQVTQFGKPVTLSCSQTLNHNVMYWYQQKSSQAPKLLFHYYDKDFNNEADTPDNFQSRRPNTSFCFLDIRSPGLGDTAMYLCATRKGLAGETQYFGPGTRLLVL.

V is TRBV20-1 and J is TRBJ2-3; D is uncertain. The CDR3 totals 12 residues. The germline V gene encodes CDR1 DFQATT and CDR2 SNEGSKA (reference sequence). V gave up 6 bases and J gave up 6 bases, with 13 bases separating them. The CDR3 DNA is TGCAGTGCCCCGAACGGGTTCGATACGCAGTATTTT. Its translation: CSAPNGFDTQYF.

The rearrangement joins TRBV10-3 to TRBJ2-5; D possibly corresponds to TRBD1 (8 bases). Trimming took off 3 bases at V and 4 bases at J, with 18 bases between the two ends. The CDR3 sequence is 16 residues long. CDR1 and CDR2 (germline): ENHRY, SYGVKD. This chain's CDR3 is CAISDLRTGRGETQYF. CDR3 bases: TGTGCCATCAGTGACCTTAGGACAGGGAGGGGAGAGACCCAGTACTTC.

This chain joins TRBV4-1 and TRBJ2-2; 12 bases fit TRBD2. The CDR3 extends over 20 amino acids. The V segment lost 0 bases and the J segment 0 bases; nucleotides outside the gene matches: 8. Germline V gene data show CDR1 as MGHRA and CDR2 as YSYEKL. The CDR3: CASSQEWGLAGQANTGELFF. As DNA, the CDR3 is TGCGCCAGCAGCCAAGAGTGGGGACTAGCGGGTCAGGCGAACACCGGGGAGCTGTTTTTT.

This sequence joins TRBV28 and TRBJ2-5; TRBD2 is a possible D gene (6 bases). Near its end, the DNA agrees better with TRBJ2-7, so the J call may be wrong. The CDR3 totals 15 residues. Germline CDR1 and CDR2: MDHEN and SYDVKM. The CDR3 region is CASSLGGTGDVEQYF. As DNA, the CDR3 is TGTGCCAGCAGTTTAGGGGGGACCGGGGATGTCGAGCAGTACTTC.

This chain connects TRBV12-3 or TRBV12-4 to TRBJ2-5; D gene ambiguous. The CDR3 is made up of 15 amino acids. V was pared by 0 bases and J by 7 bases, with 15 bases between. CDR3 nucleotide sequence: TGTGCCAGCAGTTTAGCGCGTCCGGCAGCCGGGACCCAGTACTTC. This gives the protein CASSLARPAAGTQYF.

This clonotype has ten or more counts. This chain's CDR3 is CASSPGSSGANVLTF. CDR3 in DNA: TGTGCCAGCAGTCCAGGGAGCTCTGGGGCCAACGTCCTGACTTTC. The gene calls are TRBV12-3 or TRBV12-4 and TRBJ2-6; possibly TRBD1 or TRBD2 for D (5 bases each). The CDR3 is 15 residues long. V was cut by 5 bases and J by 0 bases, with 8 bases left in between.

This rearrangement joins TRBV20-1 to TRBJ2-7, with TRBD2 matching 13 bases. The CDR3 consists of 14 residues. The germline CDR1 and CDR2 sequences are DFQATT and SNEGSKA (reference sequence). After removal of 5 bases from V and 5 bases from J, the junction contained 6 bases not matched to a gene. The CDR3 loop reads CSAGLAGVGDEQYF. CDR3 nucleotide sequence: TGCAGTGCTGGACTAGCGGGAGTGGGAGACGAGCAGTACTTC.